The 26 T cell receptor beta chains reported below all come from one sample, sequenced in a study of shared clonotypes between healthy human individuals. Measured with immunoSEQ multiplex PCR; TCRdb has only the in-frame clones, and not every one. The sample includes roughly 300,000 clones, 80% to 90% of them seen just once. Sequenced: memory CD8+ T cells sorted from blood. Subset described: CD45RO+ cells pooled with CCR7-negative TemRA cells. These TCRs come from a man aged 18 to 29 in good health.

This sequence joins TRBV27 and TRBJ2-5; D call uncertain. V lost 2 bases and J 2 bases, leaving 15 bases between the germline ends. CDR1 and CDR2 (germline): MNHEY, SMNVEV (reference sequence). CDR3 length: 16 residues. The CDR3 reads CASSLSSRYLQETQYF. In DNA form, the CDR3 reads TGTGCCAGCAGTTTAAGCTCGCGGTACTTACAAGAGACCCAGTACTTC.

The V gene is TRBV2, the J gene TRBJ2-7, with 16 bases aligning to TRBD2. Germline CDR1 SNHLY, CDR2 FYNNEI. The CDR3 consists of 16 residues. V gave up 10 bases and J gave up 6 bases; unmatched junction bases: 12. CDR3 in amino acids: CAIQPGLAGGPGEQYF. The CDR3 DNA reads TGTGCCATCCAACCGGGACTAGCGGGGGGGCCGGGCGAGCAGTACTTC.

The chain recombines TRBV2 with TRBJ1-6; perhaps TRBD1 as D (6 bases). Trimming left V 3 bases short and J 2 bases short, with 8 bases between. Germline V lookup: CDR1 SNHLY, CDR2 FYNNEI. The CDR3 length is 15 residues. DNA of the CDR3: TGTGCCAGCAGTGACAGGGGACCCTATAATTCACCCCTCCACTTT. The encoded protein is CASSDRGPYNSPLHF.

The rearrangement links TRBV7-9 to TRBJ2-1; D gene uncertain. This CDR3 has 16 amino acids. Germline V CDR1 and CDR2: SEHNR, FQNEAQ (reference sequence). Trimming took 0 bases from V and 5 from J, leaving 14 bases between them. CDR3 sequence (DNA): TGTGCCAGCAGCTTAGCCCGGGCAATGGGCCACAATGAGCAGTTCTTC. As protein: CASSLARAMGHNEQFF. The whole variable domain, remainder taken from reference TRBV7-9 and TRBJ2-1, is DTGVSQNPRHKITKRGQNVTFRCDPISEHNRLYWYRQTLGQGPEFLTYFQNEAQLEKSRLLSDRFSAERPKGSFSTLEIQRTEQGDSAMYLCASSLARAMGHNEQFFGPGTRLTVL.

V gene TRBV6-5 combines with J gene TRBJ2-3; TRBD1 might be the D (5 bases). The CDR3 extends over 15 amino acids. The germline V gene has CDR1 MNHEY and CDR2 SVGAGI. Trimming stripped 6 bases from V and 0 bases from J, with 13 bases between. CDR3 in DNA: TGTGCCAGCAGCCCGACGACAGCTAGCACAGATACGCAGTATTTT. Translating it yields CASSPTTASTDTQYF.

The chain couples TRBV28 to TRBJ1-1; possibly TRBD1 for D (6 bases). With 3 bases removed from V and 1 base from J, the gap between germline ends came to 12 bases. The CDR3 is 15 residues long. Germline CDR1 MDHEN, CDR2 SYDVKM. This CDR3 reads CASSFAGAQNTEAFF. CDR3 DNA: TGTGCCAGCAGTTTTGCAGGGGCGCAGAACACTGAAGCTTTCTTT. The full variable domain, its missing parts supplied by reference TRBV28 and TRBJ1-1, is DVKVTQSSRYLVKRTGEKVFLECVQDMDHENMFWYRQDPGLGLRLIYFSYDVKMKEKGDIPEGYSVSREKKERFSLILESASTNQTSMYLCASSFAGAQNTEAFFGQGTRLTVV.

The rearrangement joins TRBV27 to TRBJ1-5; maybe TRBD1 (5 bases). Per germline, CDR1 MNHEY and CDR2 SMNVEV (reference sequence). V dropped 8 bases and J dropped 0 bases, with 17 bases sitting between them. The CDR3 is 16 residues long. The CDR3 DNA follows: TGTGCCAGCCGCGGGACTTTCAGCCCTAGCAATCAGCCCCAGCATTTT. Protein sequence: CASRGTFSPSNQPQHF.

The chain carries TRBV5-5 and TRBJ2-7, with D possibly being TRBD2 (5 bases). V lost 0 bases and J 1 base, leaving 8 bases between the germline ends. The CDR3 length is 14 residues. From germline, CDR1 is SGHKS and CDR2 YYEKEE (reference sequence). In DNA, the CDR3 is TGTGCCAGCAGCTTGGACGGGGATTCCTACGAGCAGTACTTC. The encoded protein is CASSLDGDSYEQYF.

The chain joins TRBV7-2 to TRBJ2-7; 10 bases fit TRBD2. The CDR3 spans 17 residues. Germline V gene sequence: CDR1 SGHTA, CDR2 FQGNSA. The ends lost 1 base at V and 2 bases at J; junction bases unmatched: 8. The CDR3 sequence: CASSLGSSGSITYEQYF. In DNA, the CDR3 is TGTGCCAGCAGCTTAGGGTCTAGCGGGAGCATCACCTACGAGCAGTACTTC.

The chain recombines TRBV7-2 with TRBJ2-5; D uncertain. The V gene's germline CDR1 is SGHTA and CDR2 FQGNSA. V lost 7 bases and J lost 5, with 14 bases in between. This CDR3 contains 13 residues. CDR3 coding DNA: TGTGCCAGCACAAGGAAGCCTCGGGAGACCCAGTACTTC. Amino acid sequence: CASTRKPRETQYF.

The chain is built from TRBV25-1 and TRBJ2-5; D not resolved. There are 11 residues in the CDR3. CDR1 and CDR2 from the germline V gene are MGHDK and SYGVNS. Trimming shortened V by 5 bases and J by 5 bases, and 6 bases separated the two germline ends. In nucleotides, the CDR3 is TGTGCCAGCAGTCCCGGCGAGACCCAGTACTTC. Its translation is CASSPGETQYF.

This chain joins TRBV7-9 and TRBJ1-1; D is uncertain. V lost 3 bases and J lost 6, with 8 bases in between. The CDR3 runs to 12 residues. CDR1 and CDR2 from the germline V gene are SEHNR and FQNEAQ (reference sequence). This chain's CDR3 is CASSLSSPEAFF. The CDR3 bases are TGTGCCAGCAGCTTGAGCTCGCCTGAAGCTTTCTTT.

V and J are TRBV12-5 and TRBJ2-3; D ambiguous. V lost 0 bases and J 6 bases, leaving 7 bases between the germline ends. Germline CDR1 reads LGHNT; CDR2 reads FRNRAP. This CDR3 region has 13 residues. This CDR3 is CASGLVSVDTQYF. The CDR3 DNA is TGTGCTAGTGGTTTGGTAAGCGTGGATACGCAGTATTTT.

The chain uses TRBV11-2 and TRBJ2-6; tentative D call: TRBD1 (5 bases). Germline V CDR1 and CDR2: SGHAT, FQNNGV. Trimming stripped 2 bases from V and 0 bases from J, with 8 bases between. CDR3 size: 16 residues. Here the CDR3 DNA reads TGTGCCAGCAGCTTAAATCAGGGCTCTGGGGCCAACGTCCTGACTTTC. It codes for CASSLNQGSGANVLTF. Complete variable domain (other parts from reference TRBV11-2 and TRBJ2-6): EAGVAQSPRYKIIEKRQSVAFWCNPISGHATLYWYQQILGQGPKLLIQFQNNGVVDDSQLPKDRFSAERLKGVDSTLKIQPAKLEDSAVYLCASSLNQGSGANVLTFGAGSRLTVL.

The V gene is TRBV15, the J gene TRBJ2-7; no clear D. The CDR3 has 15 amino acids. CDR1 is LNHNV, CDR2 YYDKDF, per germline (reference sequence). Between the trimmed V and J ends, which lost 5 bases and 0 bases, there was a span of 14 bases. CDR3 sequence reads: CATSQWEQDSYEQYF. CDR3 coding DNA: TGTGCCACCAGCCAATGGGAACAAGACTCCTACGAGCAGTACTTC.

The chain uses TRBV10-3 and TRBJ2-7, with 9 bases fitting TRBD1. CDR1 ENHRY and CDR2 SYGVKD come from the germline V gene. Trimming took 6 bases from V and 5 from J; bases not matched to a gene: 11. The CDR3 spans 15 residues. The CDR3 sequence is CAIRSGTGIADEQYF. For the CDR3, the DNA is TGTGCCATCAGATCCGGGACAGGGATCGCCGACGAGCAGTACTTC.

On this clone itself: Germline is not matched at one junction end, which may reflect a read error. V is TRBV6-5 and J is TRBJ2-3; 8 bases map to TRBD1. Per germline, CDR1 MNHEY and CDR2 SVGAGI. The CDR3 totals 12 residues. The CDR3 nucleotides are TGTGCCAGCAGCGAGAATTGGACAGGGAAGGGATTT. Translated: CASSENWTGKGF.

This clone was counted only a few times. J is TRBJ2-3 and V is TRBV4-3; D possibly matches TRBD1 or TRBD2 (6 bases each). Germline loops: CDR1 LGHNA, CDR2 YSLEER. The CDR3 contains 16 residues. Deletions cut 3 bases from V and 4 bases from J, with 17 bases between. CDR3: CASSQGRGDPSDTQYF. As DNA, the CDR3 is TGCGCCAGCAGCCAGGGTAGGGGGGATCCGTCAGATACGCAGTATTTT.

CDR3 nucleotide sequence: TGTGCCAGCAGCTCCCAGTCTCTGGGGGGGATAAATCAGCCCCAGCATTTT. This codes for CASSSQSLGGINQPQHF. V is TRBV13 and J is TRBJ1-5; D is possibly TRBD1 (5 bases). The CDR3 is 17 residues long. Trimming removed 4 bases at V and 4 bases at J, with 20 bases between. CDR1 is PRHDT, CDR2 FYEKMQ, per germline (reference sequence).

The genes are TRBV13 and TRBJ2-4; D may be TRBD1 (6 bases). The germline V gene encodes CDR1 PRHDT and CDR2 FYEKMQ (reference sequence). The CDR3 has 15 residues. The V gene lost 1 base and the J gene lost 4 bases, with 11 bases spanning the gap. Here the CDR3 reads CASSLVERGKNIQYF. The CDR3 nucleotides read TGTGCCAGCAGCTTAGTCGAAAGGGGGAAAAACATTCAGTACTTC.

V is TRBV5-4 and J is TRBJ2-3, with 13 bases aligning to TRBD2. The CDR3 contains 17 residues. Germline CDR1 reads SGHNT; CDR2 reads YYREEE (reference sequence). Trimming cost V 5 bases and J 1 base; bases outside gene matches: 7. Written as DNA, the CDR3 is TGTGCCAGCAGTCCAGGACTAGCGGGAGTCGGCACAGATACGCAGTATTTT. Translating it yields CASSPGLAGVGTDTQYF.

The chain uses TRBV11-2 and TRBJ2-7; D unresolved. Germline V lookup: CDR1 SGHAT, CDR2 FQNNGV. The CDR3 has 11 residues. With 2 bases removed from V and 6 bases from J, the gap between germline ends came to 5 bases. CDR3 loop: CASSLLGEQYF. In DNA, the CDR3 is TGTGCCAGCAGCTTATTGGGCGAGCAGTACTTC.

The rearrangement links TRBV27 to TRBJ2-5, with 8 bases identical to TRBD2. Germline V gene lookup returns CDR1 MNHEY and CDR2 SMNVEV (reference sequence). V shed 6 bases, J shed 0 bases, and the junction held 9 bases outside the gene matches. There are 16 residues in the CDR3. The CDR3 DNA reads as TGTGCCAGCAGACAGTCCCGGGGGGGGTACCAAGAGACCCAGTACTTC. Translation gives CASRQSRGGYQETQYF.

The V gene is TRBV5-4, the J gene TRBJ1-1; D gene unclear. The CDR3 contains 12 residues. Germline CDR1 SGHNT, CDR2 YYREEE (reference sequence). Trimming stripped 2 bases from V and 7 bases from J, with 9 bases between. CDR3 DNA sequence: TGTGCCAGCAGCTTCGCTGACCTTGAAGCTTTCTTT. It encodes CASSFADLEAFF.

This clone appeared a few times. J is TRBJ1-2 and V is TRBV5-6; D is ambiguous. CDR1 SGHDT and CDR2 YYEEEE come from the germline V gene. This CDR3 comprises 12 residues. Trimming left V 4 bases short and J 4 bases short, with 8 bases between. CDR3 residues: CASSLDTYGYTF. The CDR3 DNA is TGTGCCAGCAGCCTCGACACCTATGGCTACACCTTC. Based on the CDR3 plus reference TRBV5-6 and TRBJ1-2, the full variable domain is DAGVTQSPTHLIKTRGQQVTLRCSPKSGHDTVSWYQQALGQGPQFIFQYYEEEERQRGNFPDRFSGHQFPNYSSELNVNALLLGDSALYLCASSLDTYGYTFGSGTRLTVV.

This clone has a handful of counts. The V and J genes are TRBV19 and TRBJ2-2, with TRBD1 matching over 7 bases. The CDR3 length is 14 residues. Looked up from germline, CDR1 is LNHDA and CDR2 is SQIVND (reference sequence). The J segment lost 10 bases and the V segment lost 5 bases, leaving 10 bases of the junction unmatched. The CDR3 reads CASSVTGVPVELFF. Here the CDR3 DNA reads TGTGCCAGTAGTGTTACAGGGGTGCCCGTGGAGCTGTTTTTT.